These 29 T cell receptor beta chains were sequenced from one sample in a study of control samples from healthy donors and cancer patients. Produced via immunoSEQ multiplex PCR; TCRdb's table is partial and in-frame only. Counted here are about 410,000 clones, 75% to 95% occurring once; the ten biggest clones make up 5.5% to 8%. The sample comprised PBMCs. These receptors originate from a man aged 35 to 55 with head and neck cancer.

This sequence joins TRBV18 and TRBJ2-7; 7 bases are a match to TRBD2. J lost 2 bases, V lost 3 bases, and 4 bases had no gene match. The germline V gene has CDR1 KGHSH and CDR2 LQKENI. There are 14 residues in the CDR3. For the CDR3, the DNA is TGTGCCAGCTCACCCTCGGGGGGAACCTACGAGCAGTACTTC. Its protein is CASSPSGGTYEQYF.

As concerns this clone: In the same sample, other DNA sequences code for this CDR3. CDR3 DNA: TGCGCCAGCAGCTTGACAGGCCCTGACTACGAGCAGTACTTC. Translated, it gives CASSLTGPDYEQYF. V is TRBV5-1 and J is TRBJ2-7; D perhaps matches TRBD1 (5 bases). The CDR3 extends over 14 amino acids. The germline gives CDR1 SGHRS, CDR2 YFSETQ. V was cut by 1 base and J by 3 bases, with 11 bases left in between.

The chain has TRBV24-1 and TRBJ1-2, with no clear D. Trimming removed 4 bases at V and 0 bases at J, with 5 bases between. This CDR3 region has 13 residues. Germline V lookup: CDR1 KGHDR, CDR2 SFDVKD. The CDR3 nucleotides are TGTGCCACCAGTGAGGGATCTAACTATGGCTACACCTTC. Its protein is CATSEGSNYGYTF.

The chain combines TRBV10-1 with TRBJ2-1; 12 bases map to TRBD2. Germline loops: CDR1 WNHNN, CDR2 SYGVQD (reference sequence). J gave up 2 bases and V 6 bases, and 5 bases lay outside the gene matches. The CDR3 runs to 16 residues. In DNA, the CDR3 is TGCGCCAGCAGCCCGTGGACTAGCGGGACCTACAATGAGCAGTTCTTC. This gives the protein CASSPWTSGTYNEQFF.

The chain links TRBV28 to TRBJ1-5; D gene uncertain. Looked up from germline, CDR1 is MDHEN and CDR2 is SYDVKM. Deletions cut 8 bases from V and 6 bases from J, with 11 bases between. The CDR3 loop spans 12 amino acids. CDR3 residues: CASLLSGQPQHF. DNA of the CDR3: TGTGCCAGCCTCCTGTCCGGTCAGCCCCAGCATTTT.

DNA for the CDR3: TGTGCCAGCTCACCACCGAGGGGCCCATCCTACGAGCAGTACTTC. Its protein is CASSPPRGPSYEQYF. The chain recombines TRBV18 with TRBJ2-7; D might be TRBD1 or TRBD2, each matching 5 bases. CDR3 size: 15 residues. Germline lookup yields CDR1 KGHSH and CDR2 LQKENI. V lost 0 bases to trimming and J lost 1 base, with 10 bases between them.

The V gene is TRBV4-1, the J gene TRBJ2-5; D perhaps matches TRBD2 (5 bases). V shed 3 bases and J shed 10 bases, with 12 bases lying between them. This CDR3 has 12 residues. Germline V gene data show CDR1 as MGHRA and CDR2 as YSYEKL. CDR3 amino acids: CASSQPLGGQYF. The CDR3 bases are TGCGCCAGCAGCCAGCCTCTCGGAGGCCAGTACTTC.

This chain connects TRBV3-1 (or the pseudogene TRBV3-2) to TRBJ2-7, with unresolved D. The germline CDR1 and CDR2 sequences are LGHDT and YNNKEL (reference sequence). There are 15 residues in the CDR3. The V end was cut by 2 bases, the J end by 0 bases, with 11 bases between. The CDR3 region is CASSQSQPLSYEQYF. CDR3 in DNA: TGTGCCAGCAGCCAATCTCAGCCCCTCTCCTACGAGCAGTACTTC.

The chain is built from TRBV7-8 and TRBJ1-1; no reliable D call. The V end lost 3 bases, the J end lost 5 bases, and 13 bases lay between the germline ends. CDR3 length: 14 amino acids. Germline assignment: CDR1 SGHVS and CDR2 FQNEAQ. The CDR3 loop reads CASSLDLGVTEAFF. In nucleotides, the CDR3 is TGTGCCAGCAGCTTGGACCTCGGGGTGACTGAAGCTTTCTTT.

J is TRBJ2-6 and V is TRBV4-3; D unresolved. Germline lookup yields CDR1 LGHNA and CDR2 YSLEER. Trimming removed 0 bases at V and 0 bases at J, with 9 bases between. The CDR3 consists of 17 residues. The CDR3 DNA is TGCGCCAGCAGCCAAGATAGATGGATCTCTGGGGCCAACGTCCTGACTTTC. Translating it yields CASSQDRWISGANVLTF.

This clone was observed a single time. The chain carries TRBV5-5 and TRBJ2-5; D gene ambiguous. Trimming removed 0 bases at V and 3 bases at J, with 15 bases between. The germline V gene encodes CDR1 SGHKS and CDR2 YYEKEE (reference sequence). There are 16 residues in the CDR3. DNA for the CDR3: TGTGCCAGCAGCTTGGTCGTGGGCAGATCGAAAGAGACCCAGTACTTC. It codes for CASSLVVGRSKETQYF.

With regard to this clone: Other DNA sequences in this specimen translate into the identical CDR3. This chain joins TRBV4-1 and TRBJ1-5; D might be TRBD1 (5 bases). This CDR3 has 15 amino acids. V was clipped by 0 bases and J by 4 bases, with 10 bases between them. In germline, CDR1 is MGHRA, CDR2 YSYEKL. The CDR3 nucleotides read TGCGCCAGCAGCCAAGATGGGGGGGGGAATCAGCCCCAGCATTTT. The encoded protein is CASSQDGGGNQPQHF.

This clone showed up just a few times. The chain uses TRBV11-3 and TRBJ1-2; 7 bases align to TRBD1. The length of the CDR3 is 12 residues. With V trimmed by 1 base and J by 13 bases, 6 bases remained unmatched. Germline CDR1 and CDR2: SGHNT and YENEEA. CDR3 DNA: TGTGCCAGCAGCTTAGGACAGGGAGCGTCCACCTTC. This sequence encodes CASSLGQGASTF.

V and J are TRBV12-5 and TRBJ1-5; the D gene is possibly TRBD1 (5 bases). Trimming took 6 bases from V and 0 from J, leaving 6 bases between them. CDR1 and CDR2 from the germline V gene are LGHNT and FRNRAP. This CDR3 is 13 amino acids long. CDR3 region: CASGGDSNQPQHF. CDR3 bases: TGTGCTAGTGGGGGGGATAGCAATCAGCCCCAGCATTTT.

The V and J genes are TRBV18 and TRBJ1-4, with 9 bases matching TRBD1. The germline V gene has CDR1 KGHSH and CDR2 LQKENI. V shed 5 bases and J 5 bases; nucleotides not matched to a gene: 9. The CDR3 spans 16 residues. The CDR3 protein is CASSTSRDRENEKLFF. The CDR3 DNA follows: TGTGCCAGCTCAACTTCCCGGGACAGGGAGAATGAAAAACTGTTTTTT.

The chain combines TRBV5-1 with TRBJ2-5; TRBD2 matches at 8 bases. Looked up from germline, CDR1 is SGHRS and CDR2 is YFSETQ. Trimming cost V 0 bases and J 4 bases; bases outside gene matches: 5. CDR3 length: 15 residues. Here the CDR3 reads CASSLAEGLGETQYF. DNA of the CDR3: TGCGCCAGCAGCTTGGCCGAGGGACTAGGAGAGACCCAGTACTTC.

The V call is TRBV5-1, the J call TRBJ2-3, with 7 bases lining up with TRBD1. The J segment lost 2 bases and the V segment lost 4 bases, leaving 13 bases of the junction unmatched. The CDR3 has 17 amino acids. CDR1 and CDR2 (germline): SGHRS, YFSETQ. As DNA, the CDR3 is TGCGCCAGCAGCGAGACAGGGATGGGCCGGGCCACAGATACGCAGTATTTT. Translated: CASSETGMGRATDTQYF.

CDR3 residues: CASSIGVLNQPQHF. The CDR3 DNA reads TGTGCCAGCAGCATAGGGGTTCTCAATCAGCCCCAGCATTTT. V gene TRBV11-2 combines with J gene TRBJ1-5; possibly TRBD1 for D (5 bases). The V end lost 5 bases, the J end lost 3 bases, and 11 bases lay between the germline ends. This CDR3 is 14 amino acids long. Germline values: CDR1 SGHAT, CDR2 FQNNGV.

The chain is built from TRBV28 and TRBJ1-4; tentatively, D is TRBD1 (5 bases). The germline V and J ends were trimmed by 1 base and 10 bases, with 13 bases remaining between them. This CDR3 comprises 14 residues. Germline lookup yields CDR1 MDHEN and CDR2 SYDVKM. The CDR3 DNA reads as TGTGCCAGCAGTTTATTGCAGGGCGGAGGAAAACTGTTTTTT. This translates into CASSLLQGGGKLFF.

The chain joins TRBV28 to TRBJ2-7; TRBD1 matches 7 bases. With 7 bases clipped from V and 3 bases from J, the junction kept 9 bases outside the gene matches. Germline CDR1 reads MDHEN; CDR2 reads SYDVKM. This CDR3 has 14 amino acids. CDR3 coding DNA: TGTGCCAGCACCCCGATGGGACAGATCTACGAGCAGTACTTC. Its protein product is CASTPMGQIYEQYF.

The rearrangement uses TRBV6-6 and TRBJ2-5; perhaps TRBD2 as D (6 bases). The CDR3 has 14 residues. V was pared by 8 bases and J by 5 bases, with 18 bases between. The germline V gene has CDR1 MNHNY and CDR2 SVGAGI (reference sequence). The CDR3: CASSSRTGGETQYF. The CDR3, as DNA: TGTGCCAGCTCAAGCCGGACTGGGGGGGAGACCCAGTACTTC.

The chain links TRBV10-1 to TRBJ1-1; no clear D. Germline V lookup: CDR1 WNHNN, CDR2 SYGVQD (reference sequence). Trimming pared 5 bases from V and 0 bases from J, leaving 7 bases between. The CDR3 has 13 amino acids. CDR3 protein: CASSPRVNTEAFF. CDR3 in DNA: TGCGCCAGCAGTCCCCGGGTGAACACTGAAGCTTTCTTT.

The CDR3 loop is CASSPGVATF. For the CDR3, the DNA is TGTGCCAGCAGCCCCGGGGTTGCCACCTTC. V and J are TRBV11-2 and TRBJ1-2; unclear D gene. CDR3 length: 10 residues. Germline CDR1 reads SGHAT; CDR2 reads FQNNGV. The V end lost 5 bases, the J end lost 13 bases, and 11 bases lay between the germline ends.

The chain links TRBV28 to TRBJ1-5, with 7 nucleotides matching TRBD1. There are 16 residues in the CDR3. J gave up 0 bases and V 5 bases, and 7 bases lay outside the gene matches. Germline values: CDR1 MDHEN, CDR2 SYDVKM. The CDR3 DNA sequence: TGTGCCAGCAGTGGGACAGAATACTATAGCAATCAGCCCCAGCATTTT. Translated: CASSGTEYYSNQPQHF. The variable domain in full, completed from reference TRBV28 and TRBJ1-5, reads DVKVTQSSRYLVKRTGEKVFLECVQDMDHENMFWYRQDPGLGLRLIYFSYDVKMKEKGDIPEGYSVSREKKERFSLILESASTNQTSMYLCASSGTEYYSNQPQHFGDGTRLSIL.

The gene calls are TRBV14 and TRBJ2-1; tentatively, D is TRBD1 (5 bases). V was cut by 5 bases and J by 2 bases, with 13 bases left in between. Germline V gene lookup returns CDR1 SGHDN and CDR2 FVKESK. CDR3 length equals 15 residues. The CDR3 sequence: CASSDRARAYNEQFF. The CDR3 DNA sequence: TGTGCCAGCAGCGACCGCGCCAGGGCCTACAATGAGCAGTTCTTC.

This sequence joins TRBV5-4 and TRBJ2-7, with 9 bases identical to TRBD1. Per the germline V gene, CDR1 is SGHNT and CDR2 is YYREEE (reference sequence). This CDR3 comprises 13 residues. Losses at the gene ends were 3 bases for V and 6 bases for J; bases not matched to a gene: 4. CDR3 loop: CASSWDRVGEQYF. The DNA for the CDR3 is TGTGCCAGCAGCTGGGACAGGGTGGGCGAGCAGTACTTC. The whole variable domain, filled in from reference TRBV5-4 and TRBJ2-7, reads ETGVTQSPTHLIKTRGQQVTLRCSSQSGHNTVSWYQQALGQGPQFIFQYYREEENGRGNFPPRFSGLQFPNYSSELNVNALELDDSALYLCASSWDRVGEQYFGPGTRLTVT.

J is TRBJ1-2 and V is TRBV5-6; D ambiguous. Deletions cut 4 bases from V and 2 bases from J, with 6 bases between. Germline CDR1 and CDR2: SGHDT and YYEEEE. The CDR3 has 12 amino acids. The CDR3 spells CASSQENYGYTF. As DNA, the CDR3 is TGTGCCAGCAGCCAGGAGAACTATGGCTACACCTTC. Looking up the rest from reference TRBV5-6 and TRBJ1-2 gives the full variable domain: DAGVTQSPTHLIKTRGQQVTLRCSPKSGHDTVSWYQQALGQGPQFIFQYYEEEERQRGNFPDRFSGHQFPNYSSELNVNALLLGDSALYLCASSQENYGYTFGSGTRLTVV.

The chain is built from TRBV5-5 and TRBJ2-3; D might be TRBD2 (6 bases). Between the trimmed V and J ends, which lost 4 bases and 5 bases, there was a span of 29 bases. Germline V gene sequence: CDR1 SGHKS, CDR2 YYEKEE (reference sequence). The length of the CDR3 is 19 residues. Here the CDR3 reads CASSQTRTSPRFGGDTQYF. The DNA for the CDR3 is TGTGCCAGCAGCCAAACCCGGACATCCCCCAGGTTCGGGGGAGATACGCAGTATTTT.

CDR3 in DNA: TGTGCCAGCTCACAGCCGACAGGCTCGGAGTCCAATGAGCAGTTCTTC. It codes for CASSQPTGSESNEQFF. The chain is built from TRBV18 and TRBJ2-1; perhaps TRBD1 as D (6 bases). Looked up from germline, CDR1 is KGHSH and CDR2 is LQKENI. Trimming took off 4 bases at V and 6 bases at J, with 19 bases between the two ends. The CDR3 extends over 16 amino acids.